A single sample gave rise to the 27 T cell receptor beta chains below, sequenced in a study of technical replicates of blood from a handful of donors. Method: immunoSEQ multiplex PCR; TCRdb's copy keeps in-frame clones and lacks some. Here the sample spans fewer than 90,000 clones, about 93% being singletons. Sequenced input: T cells isolated from PBMCs. The origin of the receptors is a human donor in good health.

The gene calls are TRBV7-9 and TRBJ1-3; the D gene is possibly TRBD1 (6 bases). Trimming cost V 6 bases and J 16 bases, with 19 bases left between them. This CDR3 is built from 12 residues. The germline V gene has CDR1 SEHNR and CDR2 FQNEAQ (reference sequence). In DNA, the CDR3 is TGTGCCAGCAGTGCATCCCGGGACAATTTTTATTTT. Translated, it gives CASSASRDNFYF.

This chain uses TRBV2 with TRBJ2-1; no definite D call. This CDR3 has 15 residues. The germline CDR1 and CDR2 sequences are SNHLY and FYNNEI. Trimming removed 5 bases from V and 4 bases from J, with 15 bases in between. The CDR3 spells CASSSDTLQYNEQFF. The CDR3 bases are TGTGCCAGCAGTTCTGACACACTCCAGTACAATGAGCAGTTCTTC.

This sequence joins TRBV5-1 and TRBJ1-5; 7 bases map to TRBD1. The CDR3 has 14 amino acids. V lost 4 bases to trimming and J lost 5 bases; unmatched junction nucleotides: 6. CDR1 is SGHRS, CDR2 YFSETQ, per germline. Here the CDR3 DNA reads TGCGCCAGCAGCCCAGGGACAGCCGATCAGCCCCAGCATTTT. The encoded protein is CASSPGTADQPQHF.

This clone was seen a few times. The chain uses TRBV4-1 and TRBJ2-2, with 8 bases lining up with TRBD1. Germline V gives CDR1 MGHRA, CDR2 YSYEKL. V was pared by 5 bases and J by 1 base, with 0 bases of the junction left unmatched. The CDR3 has 14 residues. The CDR3 protein is CASSDRGNTGELFF. The DNA of the CDR3 is TGCGCCAGCAGCGACAGGGGGAACACCGGGGAGCTGTTTTTT.

This clone appeared a few times. Other nucleotide sequences from this sample produce the same CDR3. J is TRBJ2-6 and V is TRBV14; perhaps TRBD1 as D (6 bases). The CDR3 extends over 15 amino acids. V lost 4 bases to trimming and J lost 2 bases, with 9 bases between them. The germline CDR1 and CDR2 sequences are SGHDN and FVKESK. For the CDR3, the DNA is TGTGCCAGCAGCCTACAGGGTCCTGGGGCCAACGTCCTGACTTTC. This sequence encodes CASSLQGPGANVLTF.

The DNA of the CDR3 is TGTGCCAGCAGTTACGGGGCAAAAACTGAAGCTTTCTTT. Amino acids: CASSYGAKTEAFF. V and J are TRBV6-5 and TRBJ1-1; possibly TRBD1 for D (5 bases). Germline-derived CDR1 and CDR2 are MNHEY and SVGAGI. The CDR3 totals 13 residues. Trimming cost V 2 bases and J 5 bases, with 9 bases left between them.

The chain carries TRBV5-5 and TRBJ2-2; the D gene is possibly TRBD1 (6 bases). Germline V CDR1 and CDR2: SGHKS, YYEKEE (reference sequence). V shed 0 bases and J shed 1 base, with 16 bases lying between them. There are 18 residues in the CDR3. The CDR3 here is CASSLGPLRQVNTGELFF. Written as DNA, the CDR3 is TGTGCCAGCAGCTTGGGGCCGTTGAGACAGGTGAACACCGGGGAGCTGTTTTTT.

This clone occurred a few times. V usage is TRBV5-8 and J usage is TRBJ2-5; 12 nucleotides agree with TRBD2. This CDR3 contains 15 residues. Losses at the gene ends were 2 bases for V and 5 bases for J; bases not matched to a gene: 4. Germline CDR1 and CDR2: SGHTS and YDEGEE. CDR3 DNA sequence: TGTGCCAGCAGCTTTGGTCTAGCGGGGGGGGAGACCCAGTACTTC. Amino acids: CASSFGLAGGETQYF.

The chain carries TRBV7-2 and TRBJ1-2; D call uncertain. The CDR3 totals 12 residues. V was shortened by 0 bases and J by 13 bases, with 12 bases between the two germline ends. Germline loops: CDR1 SGHTA, CDR2 FQGNSA. The CDR3 reads CASSLALDSGTF. The CDR3 region has the DNA TGTGCCAGCAGCTTAGCACTAGACTCCGGCACCTTC. The variable domain in full, completed from reference TRBV7-2 and TRBJ1-2, reads GAGVSQSPSNKVTEKGKDVELRCDPISGHTALYWYRQSLGQGLEFLIYFQGNSAPDKSGLPSDRFSAERTGGSVSTLTIQRTQQEDSAVYLCASSLALDSGTFGSGTRLTVV.

The rearrangement links TRBV7-9 to TRBJ2-5; D unresolved. This CDR3 contains 14 residues. V lost 4 bases and J lost 2, with 11 bases in between. In germline, CDR1 is SEHNR, CDR2 FQNEAQ (reference sequence). Here the CDR3 DNA reads TGTGCCAGCAGCTCCCGTGCGTATCAAGAGACCCAGTACTTC. Amino acid sequence: CASSSRAYQETQYF.

The chain employs TRBV4-1 and TRBJ2-1; D possibly corresponds to TRBD2 (6 bases). Trimming pared 1 base from V and 6 bases from J, leaving 10 bases between. The CDR3 runs 14 residues. Germline values: CDR1 MGHRA, CDR2 YSYEKL. This chain's CDR3 is CASSQAGVSNEQFF. In DNA, the CDR3 is TGCGCCAGCAGCCAAGCGGGAGTGTCCAATGAGCAGTTCTTC.

The chain uses TRBV19 and TRBJ2-2, with TRBD2 matching 8 bases. This CDR3 spans 15 amino acids. Germline-derived CDR1 and CDR2 are LNHDA and SQIVND (reference sequence). V shed 2 bases, J shed 5 bases, and the junction held 4 bases outside the gene matches. CDR3 nucleotide sequence: TGTGCCAGTAGTATAATACAGCGGGGGACCGGGGAGCTGTTTTTT. This sequence encodes CASSIIQRGTGELFF.

The genes are TRBV7-8 and TRBJ2-7; 7 positions agree with TRBD1. The ends lost 5 bases at V and 1 base at J; junction bases unmatched: 8. Germline V gene lookup returns CDR1 SGHVS and CDR2 FQNEAQ. The CDR3 totals 15 residues. Here the CDR3 reads CASSVHRGPSYEQYF. The CDR3 nucleotides read TGTGCCAGCAGCGTTCACAGGGGCCCTTCCTACGAGCAGTACTTC.

The genes are TRBV21-1 and TRBJ2-2; the table's D call TRBD2 went unverified against the DNA. TRBV21-1 is given as a pseudogene. CDR3 length equals 17 residues. The CDR3 DNA sequence: TGTGCCAGCAGCAAGCATCTAGCGGGGACGAACACCGGGGAGCTGTTTTTT. Translating it yields CASSKHLAGTNTGELFF.

V usage is TRBV6-1 and J usage is TRBJ2-1; D remains unclear. The CDR3 is 14 residues long. From germline, CDR1 is MNHNS and CDR2 SASEGT. V lost 6 bases and J lost 6, with 15 bases in between. CDR3 DNA sequence: TGTGCCAGCAGGAGGAGCGTACTAACCAATGAGCAGTTCTTC. This translates into CASRRSVLTNEQFF.

The chain joins TRBV19 to TRBJ2-7; TRBD1 matches at 7 bases. The junction had 13 bases not matched to a gene; V was cut back by 5 bases and J by 6 bases. The CDR3 has 15 amino acids. Looked up from germline, CDR1 is LNHDA and CDR2 is SQIVND (reference sequence). DNA of the CDR3: TGTGCCAGTAGTCGTCTTGGGACAGTGGGGAGCGAGCAGTACTTC. This gives the protein CASSRLGTVGSEQYF. The full variable domain, in which reference TRBV19 and TRBJ2-7 provide the parts outside the CDR3, is DGGITQSPKYLFRKEGQNVTLSCEQNLNHDAMYWYRQDPGQGLRLIYYSQIVNDFQKGDIAEGYSVSREKKESFPLTVTSAQKNPTAFYLCASSRLGTVGSEQYFGPGTRLTVT.

The chain couples TRBV6-1 to TRBJ2-1, with a possible D match to TRBD2 (6 bases). V shed 6 bases and J shed 8 bases, with 17 bases lying between them. Germline CDR1 and CDR2: MNHNS and SASEGT. The CDR3 contains 14 residues. This CDR3 is CASSVGLSGDEQFF. CDR3 in DNA: TGTGCCAGCAGCGTAGGACTATCAGGAGATGAGCAGTTCTTC.

This chain joins TRBV10-3 and TRBJ2-1; TRBD2 matches at 8 bases. Germline V gene sequence: CDR1 ENHRY, CDR2 SYGVKD. Trimming at V came to 6 bases and at J to 4 bases, leaving 5 bases not matched to a gene. The CDR3 is made up of 14 amino acids. The CDR3 protein is CAISEVAGYNEQFF. In DNA, the CDR3 is TGTGCCATCAGCGAGGTAGCGGGGTACAATGAGCAGTTCTTC.

The CDR3 sequence is CASSLSLLAGGNYEQYF. The CDR3 bases are TGTGCCAGCAGTTTATCCCTACTAGCGGGAGGGAACTACGAGCAGTACTTC. This chain uses TRBV28 with TRBJ2-7, with 13 bases matching TRBD2. Germline lookup yields CDR1 MDHEN and CDR2 SYDVKM. This CDR3 is 17 amino acids long. V was pared by 1 base and J by 3 bases, with 6 bases of the junction left unmatched.

This chain uses TRBV5-5 with TRBJ2-5; 7 bases align to TRBD2. V shed 0 bases, J shed 4 bases, and the junction held 9 bases outside the gene matches. The V gene's germline CDR1 is SGHKS and CDR2 YYEKEE (reference sequence). The length of the CDR3 is 16 residues. CDR3 residues: CASSLAPRGGLETQYF. The CDR3, as DNA: TGTGCCAGCAGCTTGGCCCCGCGGGGAGGGTTAGAGACCCAGTACTTC.

The rearrangement links TRBV6-1 to TRBJ1-1; possibly TRBD1 for D (6 bases). Germline values: CDR1 MNHNS, CDR2 SASEGT. With 7 bases removed from V and 4 bases from J, the gap between germline ends came to 7 bases. CDR3 length equals 11 residues. Here the CDR3 reads CASNRVTEAFF. The DNA for the CDR3 is TGTGCCAGCAACAGGGTCACTGAAGCTTTCTTT.

The chain employs TRBV28 and TRBJ2-6, with 7 nucleotides matching TRBD1. This CDR3 spans 15 amino acids. Germline CDR1 MDHEN, CDR2 SYDVKM. The junction had 6 bases not matched to a gene; V was cut back by 5 bases and J by 5 bases. CDR3 coding DNA: TGTGCCAGCAGTACCAACAGGGGTTGGGCCAACGTCCTGACTTTC. This translates into CASSTNRGWANVLTF.

The table lists this clone with a count of one. The rearrangement uses TRBV4-1 and TRBJ1-5; no clear D. V gave up 0 bases and J gave up 8 bases, with 14 bases separating them. CDR3 length: 15 amino acids. CDR1 is MGHRA, CDR2 YSYEKL, per germline. The CDR3 nucleotides are TGCGCCAGCAGCCAAGATCTGCCAGTAGCAGAGCCCCAGCATTTT. Translating it yields CASSQDLPVAEPQHF.

This sequence joins TRBV6-5 and TRBJ1-2, with TRBD1 matching over 7 bases. V gave up 2 bases and J gave up 7 bases; unmatched junction bases: 10. The CDR3 consists of 15 residues. Looked up from germline, CDR1 is MNHEY and CDR2 is SVGAGI. This CDR3 reads CASSYAGQVKAGYTF. The DNA for the CDR3 is TGTGCCAGCAGTTACGCCGGACAGGTGAAGGCTGGCTACACCTTC.

This chain joins TRBV5-1 and TRBJ2-7, with 9 bases that match TRBD1. Unmatched junction bases numbered 6, after V lost 4 bases and J lost 4 bases. Germline V lookup: CDR1 SGHRS, CDR2 YFSETQ. This CDR3 has 14 amino acids. As DNA, the CDR3 is TGCGCCAGCAGCCCTACAGGGGGCGGTTACGAGCAGTACTTC. Amino acid sequence: CASSPTGGGYEQYF.

The V and J genes are TRBV6-1 and TRBJ2-7; the match to TRBD2 covers 15 bases. Germline trimming cut 5 bases from V and 4 bases from J; bases unmatched to any gene: 3. The CDR3 loop spans 15 amino acids. CDR1 is MNHNS, CDR2 SASEGT, per germline. CDR3 bases: TGTGCCAGCAGTCCCGGGACTAGCGGGGGGTACGAGCAGTACTTC. It yields the protein CASSPGTSGGYEQYF.

In its sample, this clone was seen a few times. This chain uses TRBV27 with TRBJ1-2, with D possibly being TRBD1 (5 bases). The ends were cut back, 5 bases at V and 5 bases at J, with 12 bases in the middle. Germline values: CDR1 MNHEY, CDR2 SMNVEV (reference sequence). The CDR3 has 13 amino acids. CDR3 in amino acids: CASSPQGRYGYTF. The CDR3, as DNA: TGTGCCAGCAGTCCGCAGGGTCGGTATGGCTACACCTTC.